This TCR beta chain appears in the sequencing data of a study of technical replicates of blood from a handful of donors. Repertoires were generated with immunoSEQ multiplex PCR, while TCRdb's copy carries only in-frame clones and drops some. The table lists tens of thousands of clones, 95% of them singletons. Trimming removed 3 bases from V and 3 bases from J, with 22 bases in between. The CDR3 spans 18 residues. The germline V gene encodes CDR1 LGHNA and CDR2 YNFKEQ. The genes are TRBV4-2 and TRBJ2-3; tentative D call: TRBD2 (7 bases). The sequenced material came from T cells isolated from PBMCs. The origin of this receptor is a human donor in good health. The CDR3 DNA reads as TGTGCCAGCAGCCATACTCAAGGGGGGGGGAGGTTGACAGATACGCAGTATTTT. Its translation: CASSHTQGGGRLTDTQYF.